The 3 T cell receptor beta chains given below trace back to one sample, sequenced in a study of blood T cell repertoires in COVID-19. Measured with immunoSEQ multiplex PCR; TCRdb has only the in-frame clones, and not every one. Of 150,000 to 200,000 clones in the sample, roughly 85% were seen once. Sequences were obtained from peripheral blood. The receptors were gathered from a woman aged 55-70 years with acute or convalescent COVID-19.

This sequence joins TRBV5-5 and TRBJ2-1, with a possible D match to TRBD2 (6 bases). V lost 2 bases and J 0 bases, leaving 15 bases between the germline ends. CDR3 size: 17 residues. Germline V lookup: CDR1 SGHKS, CDR2 YYEKEE (reference sequence). CDR3 sequence: CASSFPGLPSSYNEQFF. Written as DNA, the CDR3 is TGTGCCAGCAGCTTCCCGGGACTCCCGAGCTCCTACAATGAGCAGTTCTTC.

V and J are TRBV19 and TRBJ2-6; D unresolved. The CDR3 runs 15 residues. Trimming left V 6 bases short and J 0 bases short, with 9 bases between. Germline CDR1 reads LNHDA; CDR2 reads SQIVND (reference sequence). The CDR3 here is CASRPPSSGANVLTF. Written as DNA, the CDR3 is TGTGCCAGTAGGCCGCCCAGCTCTGGGGCCAACGTCCTGACTTTC.

The chain carries TRBV6-1 and TRBJ1-5, with no clear D. The CDR3 length is 12 residues. Germline assignment: CDR1 MNHNS and CDR2 SASEGT. V shed 3 bases and J shed 5 bases, with 5 bases lying between them. CDR3 protein: CASSDIYQPQHF. The CDR3 nucleotides are TGTGCCAGCAGTGATATTTATCAGCCCCAGCATTTT.